A selection of T cell receptor beta chains follows, all from one sample in a study of T-cell memory formation after mild COVID-19. Via MiXCR, TCRdb re-called the 5' RACE reads, giving one row per CDR3 protein. This table holds hundreds of thousands of distinct CDR3 sequences, over 15% found once. Sequenced material: PBMCs or a T cell subset sorted from them (not recorded which). The receptors originated from a young man who had mild COVID-19 (a few samples of this study predate the infection). Cell type and time point are not known. CDR3s leave out the opening cysteine and the closing phenylalanine or tryptophan.

v_gene	j_gene	CDR3aa
TRBV7-3	TRBJ2-1	ASSLDGGRYNEQF
TRBV7-2	TRBJ2-1	ASSFGLAGGHEQF
TRBV6-5	TRBJ2-2	ASSRRGLNGELF
TRBV6-5	TRBJ1-2	ASSQGQAIGYT
TRBV27	TRBJ2-1	ASSLVPSFNEQF
TRBV9	TRBJ1-2	ASSPGTGPYGYT
TRBV24-1	TRBJ2-2	ATSDRQGDTGELF
TRBV5-1	TRBJ1-2	ASSLTFRNGWDYGYT
TRBV29-1	TRBJ1-2	SVASNKPERT
TRBV6-6	TRBJ2-1	ASSYSDRGNEQF
TRBV6-5	TRBJ1-1	ASITTGGATEAF
TRBV6-5	TRBJ1-5	ASSRTGGFNQPQH
TRBV4-3	TRBJ2-5	ASSQEVRGGAETQY
TRBV19	TRBJ1-5	ASSMDARVTQPQH
TRBV19	TRBJ2-1	ASSPQGSNEQF
TRBV5-4	TRBJ1-5	ASSLSPGSNQPQH
TRBV4-1	TRBJ2-5	ASSRDPSRGATQETQY
TRBV4-1	TRBJ2-5	ASSSRGLEAGTQY
TRBV28	TRBJ1-2	ASSSTGRYGYT
TRBV13	TRBJ2-2	ATPPGGRLTGELF
TRBV6-5	TRBJ1-5	ASSYSARGSLSPQH
TRBV5-1	TRBJ2-3	ASSNDRVPQY
TRBV12-3/TRBV12-4	TRBJ1-1	ASSEPGGGTEAF
TRBV7-2	TRBJ2-7	ASSLPIPSEQY
TRBV15	TRBJ2-2	ATSRVRANTGELF
TRBV11-2	TRBJ1-4	ASTELGATNEKLF
TRBV6-2/TRBV6-3	TRBJ2-1	ASSFVPSNEQF
TRBV6-5	TRBJ2-5	ASSPLTAGNQETQY
TRBV7-9	TRBJ1-1	ASSSGDGTEAF
TRBV5-1	TRBJ2-3	ASRLLPRVEDTQY
TRBV4-3	TRBJ1-5	ASSQDVYSNQPQH
TRBV12-3/TRBV12-4	TRBJ2-2	ASSNSNTGELF
TRBV6-5	TRBJ1-2	ASSPRQGRSYGYT
TRBV6-6	TRBJ2-3	ASFLRLRRGVADTQY
TRBV7-9	TRBJ2-3	ASSFNPSTDTQY
TRBV6-6	TRBJ2-7	ASSYGGRSYEQY
TRBV7-3	TRBJ2-1	ASSPLDGGYNNEQF
TRBV28	TRBJ2-5	ATFPPPPGETQY
TRBV5-6	TRBJ2-3	ASSSNGLAGGYGTQY
TRBV7-2	TRBJ1-2	ASRSLDRNYGYT
TRBV28	TRBJ1-2	ASSDKFGYT
TRBV20-1	TRBJ1-4	SASLREKLF
TRBV3-2	TRBJ2-3	ASSQPRSASGGLDTQY
TRBV10-2	TRBJ2-5	ASSEQGAQY
TRBV7-2	TRBJ1-2	ASLGRGYGYT
TRBV7-8	TRBJ2-3	ASSSQEDTQY
TRBV14	TRBJ1-1	ASSPFLNTEAF
TRBV15	TRBJ2-2	ATSRDRTGVPGELF
TRBV4-1	TRBJ2-2	ASSPGLAGEYTGELF
TRBV24-1	TRBJ2-1	ATSDFSRGNEQF
TRBV7-6	TRBJ1-3	ASSFRSGGDSGNTIY
TRBV12-3/TRBV12-4	TRBJ2-1	ASSLARTGYNEQF